This record concerns one T cell receptor (beta chain) sequence. What it binds is unknown. CD45RO/CCR7/CD25/CD127/CD95/CD27 sorting isolated CD4+ naive, central memory, regulatory and stem cell-like memory cells. This entry belongs to a study of beta chain features in type 1 diabetes. Study-wide results and limits: All four CD4+ subsets from Type 1 diabetes patients carried moderately but significantly shorter TCRB CDR3s.

Isolated RNA was reverse transcribed in full, so expressed TCRB transcripts were sequenced. Only in-frame clones appear in the TCRdb table, and some are missing; sequencing was by immunoSEQ multiplex PCR. The sample lists about 160,000 clones; 7.5% to 8.5% were seen once. Sequenced sample: central memory CD4+ T cells from blood. The clonotype comes from a man between 18 and 35 years old with type 1 diabetes.

CDR3 coding DNA: TGTGCCAGCAGCTTCGCGGGACTAGCGGGAGAGGATACGCAGTATTTT. This encodes CASSFAGLAGEDTQYF. The genes are TRBV7-9 and TRBJ2-3; 14 bases agree with TRBD2. Unmatched junction bases numbered 5, after V lost 3 bases and J lost 6 bases. Germline loops: CDR1 SEHNR, CDR2 FQNEAQ (reference sequence). The CDR3 runs to 16 residues.